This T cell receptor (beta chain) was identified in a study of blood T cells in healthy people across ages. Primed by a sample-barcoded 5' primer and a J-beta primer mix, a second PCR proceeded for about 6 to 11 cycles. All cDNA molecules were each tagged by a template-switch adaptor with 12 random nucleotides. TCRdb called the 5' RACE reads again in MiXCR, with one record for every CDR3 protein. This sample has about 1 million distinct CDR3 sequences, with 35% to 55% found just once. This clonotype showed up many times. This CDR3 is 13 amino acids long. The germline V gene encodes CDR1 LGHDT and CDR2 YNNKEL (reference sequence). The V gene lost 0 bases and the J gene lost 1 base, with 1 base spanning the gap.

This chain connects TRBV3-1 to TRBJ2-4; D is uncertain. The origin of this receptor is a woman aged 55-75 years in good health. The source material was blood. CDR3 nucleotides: TGTGCCAGCAGCCAAGACGCCAAAAACATTCAGTACTTC. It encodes CASSQDAKNIQYF.